The source of this TCR beta chain is a study of PD-1 blockade in classical Hodgkin lymphoma. Study outcomes and limitations: Baseline diversity in complete responders resembled that of newly diagnosed patients. Unlike CD8+ TCR diversity, which did not rise significantly by C4D1, CD4+ TCR diversity did. According to reports, newly diagnosed patients had lower baseline TCR diversity than healthy donors, and relapsed/refractory patients had lower baseline TCR diversity still.

V lost 0 bases, J lost 0 bases, and 12 bases lay in between. This CDR3 has 16 amino acids. Germline-derived CDR1 and CDR2 are SGHRS and YFSETQ. Libraries were prepared by immunoSEQ multiplex PCR; TCRdb keeps only in-frame clonotypes and omits some of them. The table records roughly 60,000 clones, more than 75% of them present only once. No patient escaped relapse after autologous stem cell transplantation, and brentuximab vedotin exposure varied. Of note for this clone: The antigen remains unidentified.

The chain employs TRBV5-1 and TRBJ1-1; D unclear. This TCR came from a human donor with classical Hodgkin lymphoma. The sample in question was peripheral blood mononuclear cells (PBMCs), obtained before the second cycle of nivolumab. This chain's CDR3 is CASSLGGIALNTEAFF. The CDR3, as DNA: TGCGCCAGCAGCTTGGGTGGAATTGCTTTGAACACTGAAGCTTTCTTT. The full variable domain, its missing parts supplied by reference TRBV5-1 and TRBJ1-1, is KAGVTQTPRYLIKTRGQQVTLSCSPISGHRSVSWYQQTPGQGLQFLFEYFSETQRNKGNFPGRFSGRQFSNSRSEMNVSTLELGDSALYLCASSLGGIALNTEAFFGQGTRLTVV.